Here is one TCR beta chain with its context. Its antigen is currently unknown. Uncontrolled infection, other autoimmune disease, pregnancy or lactation led to exclusion. Amplified TCR beta CDR3 regions came from RNA transcripts. HTBI primers were used for first-round RT-PCR of the TCR CDR3. TCRdb recomputed calls from the multiplex PCR reads with MiXCR, one row per CDR3 protein. The sample yields more than 350,000 distinct CDR3 sequences, roughly 15% seen once. The sample belongs to a study of T cells in Graves' hyperthyroidism and ophthalmopathy. Study-wide findings and caveats: Prediction of ophthalmopathy progression came a median 6.5 months pre-onset. Ophthalmopathy and stable hyperthyroidism were separated by a 13 V-J model. Most thyroid clonotypes expanded above 0.001 were also detected in blood.

In germline, CDR1 is MDHEN, CDR2 SYDVKM. V dropped 7 bases and J dropped 1 base, with 8 bases sitting between them. The CDR3 is 13 amino acids. The sequence was collected from a woman aged 60-75 years with Graves' ophthalmopathy. This chain joins TRBV28 and TRBJ2-4; D is possibly TRBD2 (5 bases). The sample taken for sequencing was blood. The CDR3 loop reads CASKRVAKNIQYF. As DNA, the CDR3 is TGTGCCAGCAAGAGGGTGGCCAAAAACATTCAGTACTTC.